The 22 T cell receptor beta chains in this list originate from one sample, sequenced in a study of tumor-infiltrating lymphocytes in primary liver carcinoma. Unsorted bulk tissue of about 20-30 mg yielded co-extracted RNA and DNA. A primer in the constant region served to generate TCR beta cDNA from 450 to 600 ng of total RNA. Library construction for TCR beta comprised three nested multiplex PCR rounds performed with slightly modified ARM-PCR. Investigators reported that the first two PCR rounds, at approximately 11 cycles each, used TRBV1-TRBV30 forward primers with a C-beta reverse primer. TCRdb redid the calling of the multiplex PCR reads with MiXCR, one entry per CDR3 protein. Here the sample spans tens of thousands of distinct CDR3 sequences, about three quarters being singletons. The sequencing sample was made of liver tumor tissue from sampling region 5. Sample subset: tumor region T5, tumor centre. The source of these receptors is a man aged 35-49 years with primary liver carcinoma and hepatitis B virus infection.

The table lists this clonotype with a count of one. A junction boundary mismatches the germline segment, possibly from a read error. This sequence joins TRBV11-2 and TRBJ2-7, with 15 nucleotides matching TRBD2. Germline V gene lookup returns CDR1 SGHAT and CDR2 FQNNGV. CDR3 length: 18 residues. CDR3 loop: CASNLSVGLAGGGYEHYF. CDR3 coding DNA: TGTGCCAGCAACTTATCCGTTGGACTAGCGGGAGGGGGGTACGAACATTACTTC.

In its sample, this clonotype was seen a few times. The J gene is TRBJ2-3, the V gene TRBV24-1; D is ambiguous. The CDR3 loop spans 11 amino acids. Germline CDR1 and CDR2: KGHDR and SFDVKD. The ends were cut back, 7 bases at V and 3 bases at J, with 4 bases in the middle. Here the CDR3 reads CATSDTDTQYF. CDR3 DNA: TGTGCCACCAGCGATACAGATACGCAGTATTTT.

This clonotype was counted at least ten times. The J gene is TRBJ2-7, the V gene TRBV10-2, with 7 bases identical to TRBD2. This CDR3 is 13 amino acids long. Germline CDR1 reads WSHSY; CDR2 reads SAAADI. The ends lost 1 base at V and 6 bases at J; junction bases unmatched: 3. The CDR3 DNA sequence: TGCGCCAGCAGTGAGTGGGCGGGAGTCGAGCAGTACTTC. Residues: CASSEWAGVEQYF.

This clonotype is medium-sized by share. This chain joins TRBV7-9 and TRBJ2-7; D remains ambiguous. The V gene lost 5 bases and the J gene lost 0 bases, with 8 bases spanning the gap. Germline V gene lookup returns CDR1 SEHNR and CDR2 FQNEAQ (reference sequence). CDR3 length equals 13 residues. The CDR3 region has the DNA TGTGCCAGCAGCCCGTCTAGCTCCTACGAGCAGTACTTC. As protein: CASSPSSSYEQYF.

This clonotype was detected ten times or more. The chain couples TRBV10-3 to TRBJ1-1; no clear D gene. CDR1 is ENHRY, CDR2 SYGVKD, per germline. The CDR3 length is 12 residues. Trimming shortened V by 2 bases and J by 7 bases, and 8 bases separated the two germline ends. In nucleotides, the CDR3 is TGTGCCATCAGTGAGGGTCGGTATGAAGCTTTCTTT. It translates to CAISEGRYEAFF.

Comments on this clonotype: This may come from a read error, since a much larger clone is one base off. V and J are TRBV28 and TRBJ2-7, with D perhaps matching TRBD1 (5 bases). Deletions cut 7 bases from V and 2 bases from J, with 12 bases between. In germline, CDR1 is MDHEN, CDR2 SYDVKM. This CDR3 contains 13 residues. The CDR3 here is CASTDMGPYEQYF. Here the CDR3 DNA reads TGTGCCAGCACCGACATGGGGCCCTACGAGCAGTACTTC.

On this clonotype itself: A read error may account for a junction end that differs from germline. The CDR3 loop is CSVAQGRGYGQYF. The CDR3 bases are TGCAGTGTTGCCCAAGGCAGGGGCTACGGGCAGTACTTC. The chain couples TRBV29-1 to TRBJ2-7; D might be TRBD1 (6 bases). Per germline, CDR1 SQVTM and CDR2 ANQGSEA. CDR3 length: 13 amino acids.

Regarding this clonotype: A much larger clone lies a single base off, so this may be a read error. The rearrangement uses TRBV28 and TRBJ2-7; D perhaps matches TRBD1 (6 bases). V was cut by 8 bases and J by 7 bases, with 21 bases left in between. CDR1 MDHEN and CDR2 SYDVKM come from the germline V gene. CDR3 length: 14 residues. The CDR3: CASHATQGTKEQYF. The CDR3 nucleotides read TGTGCCAGCCACGCGACGCAGGGGACGAAGGAGCAGTACTTC.

Ten or more counts support this clonotype. This chain's CDR3 is CASSQDLVPSDRGRPLVTEAFF. CDR3 nucleotide sequence: TGCGCCAGCAGCCAAGATCTAGTCCCCAGTGACAGGGGCAGACCCCTGGTCACTGAAGCTTTCTTT. This chain joins TRBV4-1 and TRBJ1-1, with TRBD1 matching over 8 bases. Trimming took 0 bases from V and 4 from J; bases not matched to a gene: 25. Per germline, CDR1 MGHRA and CDR2 YSYEKL. This CDR3 has 22 residues.

On this clonotype itself: The junction shows a germline mismatch at one end, possibly a read error. The rearrangement uses TRBV5-4 and TRBJ2-7; the D gene is possibly TRBD2 (6 bases). Per germline, CDR1 SGHNT and CDR2 YYREEE (reference sequence). The CDR3 runs 13 residues. The CDR3 nucleotides read TGTGCCAGTAGCCCCCAAGCGGGCTGGGAGCAGTGCTTC. Its protein is CASSPQAGWEQCF.

To note about this clonotype: A junction boundary mismatches the germline segment, possibly from a read error. The gene calls are TRBV6-6 and TRBJ2-2, with D perhaps TRBD1 or TRBD2 (5 bases each). Germline V gene sequence: CDR1 MNHNY, CDR2 SVGAGI (reference sequence). There are 15 residues in the CDR3. The CDR3 is CASSYHRMDTRELFF. The CDR3 region has the DNA TGTGCCAGCAGTTACCACAGGATGGACACCAGGGAGTTGTTTTTT.

As regards this clonotype: An end of the junction does not agree with germline; a read error may underlie this. The chain couples TRBV11-2 to TRBJ2-5, with D possibly being TRBD1 (6 bases). This CDR3 spans 17 amino acids. In germline, CDR1 is SGHAT, CDR2 FQNNGV. DNA for the CDR3: TGTGCAAGCAGCTTAGTCAGTGGGGGCACTCGGCAAGAGACCCAATACTTC. Translating gives CASSLVSGGTRQETQYF.

V gene TRBV11-2 combines with J gene TRBJ2-6; D assignment may be TRBD1 or TRBD2 (5 bases each). Looked up from germline, CDR1 is SGHAT and CDR2 is FQNNGV. The ends were cut back, 6 bases at V and 15 bases at J, with 27 bases in the middle. The CDR3 is made up of 16 amino acids. CDR3 DNA sequence: TGTGCCAGCAGTTTATCTCGGGGAAGAGGGGCCAATGCCCTGACTTTC. This codes for CASSLSRGRGANALTF.

This clonotype was counted once. The junction departs from the called germline gene at one end, perhaps through a read error. The DNA for the CDR3 is TGTAGCGTTGAAGGGGGGGGTTGGGCAGGGTGCCGCTCCAATGAGCAGTTCTTC. Encoded protein: CSVEGGGWAGCRSNEQFF. The chain uses TRBV29-1 and TRBJ2-1; possible D gene TRBD2, 7 bases. The CDR3 is made up of 18 amino acids. The germline CDR1 and CDR2 sequences are SQVTM and ANQGSEA.

The chain is built from TRBV10-3 and TRBJ2-1; TRBD2 aligns across 11 bases. V lost 2 bases, J lost 9 bases, and 9 bases stayed unmatched. The CDR3 sequence is 16 residues long. CDR1 and CDR2 from the germline V gene are ENHRY and SYGVKD. The chain's CDR3 is CAISERASGRMIEQFF. CDR3 DNA: TGTGCCATCAGTGAGCGTGCTAGCGGGAGGATGATTGAGCAGTTCTTC.

This clonotype came up once. Germline is not matched at one junction end, which may reflect a read error. J is TRBJ2-3 and V is TRBV11-2; possible D gene TRBD1, 6 bases. With the DNA end fitting TRBJ1-5 better, the J assignment may be wrong. Germline CDR1 reads SGHAT; CDR2 reads FQNNGV. The CDR3 length is 16 residues. DNA of the CDR3: TGTGCCAGCAACTTAGAGGGACTAGCCTGGACAGATACGCAGCATTTT. Translating it yields CASNLEGLAWTDTQHF.

This clonotype was observed a handful of times. The chain links TRBV19 to TRBJ2-5; 9 positions match TRBD2. The V gene end was trimmed by 4 bases and the J gene end by 8 bases; junction bases not matched to a gene: 26. This CDR3 comprises 20 residues. Germline V gene data show CDR1 as LNHDA and CDR2 as SQIVND (reference sequence). CDR3 sequence: CASSKRGFGLAGVLRDTQYF. The DNA for the CDR3 is TGTGCCAGTAGTAAGAGAGGGTTTGGATTAGCGGGAGTTTTGAGAGATACCCAGTACTTC.

About this clonotype itself: Likely a read error: the CDR3 ends without its conserved phenylalanine or tryptophan. The CDR3: CASSSPTPSSYNGQFS. The CDR3, as DNA: TGTGCCAGCAGCTCCCCGACTCCGAGCTCCTACAATGGGCAGTTCTCC. The J gene is TRBJ2-1, the V gene TRBV12-3 or TRBV12-4; unclear D gene. This CDR3 region has 16 residues.

With regard to this clonotype: One junction end disagrees with the germline gene, perhaps due to a read error. The rearrangement uses TRBV11-1 and TRBJ2-1; 9 nucleotides line up with TRBD2. Germline V CDR1 and CDR2: SGHAT, FQDESV (reference sequence). The CDR3 consists of 17 residues. The CDR3 nucleotides are TGTGCCAGCGGCTCCCCTCCTGGCGGGAGGGCCTTTAGTGAGCAGTTCTTT. This gives the protein CASGSPPGGRAFSEQFF.

Of note for this clonotype: This is likely a read error, given that the CDR3 carries no conserved phenylalanine or tryptophan at its end. This sequence joins TRBV4-2 and TRBJ1-2; D not resolved. The CDR3 length is 12 residues. The germline V gene encodes CDR1 LGHNA and CDR2 YNFKEQ. This CDR3 reads CASSQEEYGYTS. CDR3 sequence (DNA): TGTGCCAGCAGCCAAGAGGAGTATGGATACACCTCC.

The chain is built from TRBV11-2 and TRBJ2-5, with D possibly TRBD1 on 5 matching bases. The CDR3 contains 17 residues. CDR1 is SGHAT and CDR2 is FQNNGV in the germline V gene. The V end was cut by 1 base, the J end by 2 bases, with 17 bases between. For the CDR3, the DNA is TGTGCCAGCAGCTTAGTCAGTAGGGGCACTCGGCAAGAGACCCAGTACTTC. This sequence encodes CASSLVSRGTRQETQYF.

Points on this clonotype: This could be a read error, since a much larger clone is one nucleotide away. The CDR3 does not close with the conserved phenylalanine or tryptophan, likely indicating a read error. CDR3: CASRPRPGQGNTEAFL. CDR3 bases: TGTGCCAGCAGGCCTAGACCGGGACAGGGTAACACTGAAGCTTTCTTA. This chain joins TRBV28 and TRBJ1-1; 9 nucleotides match TRBD1. The germline CDR1 and CDR2 sequences are MDHEN and SYDVKM. V shed 6 bases and J 2 bases; nucleotides not matched to a gene: 10. CDR3 length: 16 residues.